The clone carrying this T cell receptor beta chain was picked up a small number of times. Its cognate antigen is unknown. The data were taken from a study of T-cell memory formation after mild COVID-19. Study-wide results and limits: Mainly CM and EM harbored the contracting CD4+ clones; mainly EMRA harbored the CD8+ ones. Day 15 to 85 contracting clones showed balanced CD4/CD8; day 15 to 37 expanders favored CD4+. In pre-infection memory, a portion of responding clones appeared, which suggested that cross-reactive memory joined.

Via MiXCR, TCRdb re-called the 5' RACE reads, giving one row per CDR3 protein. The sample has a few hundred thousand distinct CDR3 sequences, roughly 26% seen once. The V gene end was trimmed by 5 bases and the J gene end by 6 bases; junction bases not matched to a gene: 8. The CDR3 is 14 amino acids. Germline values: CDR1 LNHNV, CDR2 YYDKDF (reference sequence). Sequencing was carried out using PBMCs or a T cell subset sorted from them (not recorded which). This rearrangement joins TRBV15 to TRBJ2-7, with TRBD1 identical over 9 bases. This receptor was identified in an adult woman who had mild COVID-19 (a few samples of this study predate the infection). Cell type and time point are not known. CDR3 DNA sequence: TGTGCCACCAGCTACGGACAGGGGCCGAGCGAGCAGTACTTC. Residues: CATSYGQGPSEQYF. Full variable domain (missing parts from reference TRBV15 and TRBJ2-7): DAMVIQNPRYQVTQFGKPVTLSCSQTLNHNVMYWYQQKSSQAPKLLFHYYDKDFNNEADTPDNFQSRRPNTSFCFLDIRSPGLGDTAMYLCATSYGQGPSEQYFGPGTRLTVT.